What follows describes a single T cell receptor (beta chain). Antigen specificity is unknown. This sample is part of a study of T cells in narcolepsy. Study outcomes and limitations: HCRT-specific and TRIB2-specific autoreactive clonotypes appeared among same-patient CSF and blood CD4+ clonotypes. Autoreactive clonotypes reportedly recurred in blood of same and different patients, not controls.

The germline V gene has CDR1 SNHLY and CDR2 FYNNEI. V lost 5 bases to trimming and J lost 0 bases, with 7 bases between them. This CDR3 contains 13 residues. Clones were read by immunoSEQ multiplex PCR, and TCRdb kept only the in-frame ones, dropping some. The sample has about 32,000 clones, 70% to 80% seen once. The rearrangement uses TRBV2 and TRBJ1-1; D unclear. The TCR originated in a human donor with narcolepsy. The sequencing input was CD45RA- memory CD4+ T cells from PBMCs. The CDR3 is CASSIELNTEAFF. The DNA for the CDR3 is TGTGCCAGCAGTATAGAGTTGAACACTGAAGCTTTCTTT. The full variable domain, its missing parts supplied by reference TRBV2 and TRBJ1-1, is EPEVTQTPSHQVTQMGQEVILRCVPISNHLYFYWYRQILGQKVEFLVSFYNNEISEKSEIFDDQFSVERPDGSNFTLKIRSTKLEDSAMYFCASSIELNTEAFFGQGTRLTVV.